This T cell receptor (beta chain) was profiled in a study of blood T cell repertoires in COVID-19. The overall study: Specimens from acute and convalescent COVID-19 originated in the United States, Italy and Spain.

Clones were read by immunoSEQ multiplex PCR, and TCRdb kept only the in-frame ones, dropping some. The sample yields roughly 440,000 clones, roughly 88% seen once. CDR1 and CDR2 from the germline V gene are SGHRS and YFSETQ. There are 14 residues in the CDR3. Trimming took 5 bases from V and 0 from J, leaving 9 bases between them. The chain has TRBV5-1 and TRBJ1-5, with D maybe TRBD1 (6 bases). The TCR was taken from a woman between 45 and 60 years old with COVID-19, enrolled during active disease. Input material: peripheral blood. The CDR3 loop is CASSTGISNQPQHF. The CDR3 bases are TGCGCCAGCAGTACAGGGATTAGCAATCAGCCCCAGCATTTT.